These 6 T cell receptor beta chains were sequenced from one sample in a study of blood T cell repertoires in COVID-19. This table comes from immunoSEQ multiplex PCR, and its TCRdb copy is limited to in-frame clones, with some not included. Of approximately 29,000 clones in the sample, 85% are singletons; the top ten hold approximately 15%. The sample comprised peripheral blood. These receptors were taken from a woman aged 60 to 75 with active COVID-19.

The chain joins TRBV7-2 to TRBJ2-7, with 7 bases lining up with TRBD1. Germline V gives CDR1 SGHTA, CDR2 FQGNSA. This CDR3 comprises 15 residues. The junction had 3 bases not matched to a gene; V was cut back by 1 base and J by 0 bases. Written as DNA, the CDR3 is TGTGCCAGCAGCTTAGACCCAGGGGGCTCCTACGAGCAGTACTTC. Encoded protein: CASSLDPGGSYEQYF.

This chain connects TRBV28 to TRBJ2-1; 11 nucleotides align to TRBD2. This CDR3 is built from 19 residues. Germline V gene sequence: CDR1 MDHEN, CDR2 SYDVKM. Trimming at V came to 2 bases and at J to 4 bases, leaving 13 bases not matched to a gene. CDR3: CASSLGLAGGLLKYNEQFF. The CDR3 DNA follows: TGTGCCAGCAGTTTAGGGCTAGCGGGAGGACTACTAAAGTACAATGAGCAGTTCTTC.

The table lists this clone with a count of one. This sequence joins TRBV5-1 and TRBJ1-1; 10 bases agree with TRBD1. CDR3 length: 21 amino acids. CDR1 and CDR2 from the germline V gene are SGHRS and YFSETQ. Trimming at V came to 4 bases and at J to 1 base, leaving 22 bases not matched to a gene. The CDR3, as DNA: TGCGCCAGCAGCCCGGATGTCGGGACAGGGGCCAGTAGATCGAAGAACACTGAAGCTTTCTTT. Translated: CASSPDVGTGASRSKNTEAFF.

This clone was recorded only once. The chain carries TRBV7-9 and TRBJ2-1, with 11 nucleotides matching TRBD1. The CDR3 runs 17 residues. The V and J ends lost 5 bases and 8 bases, in that order; junction bases with no gene match: 14. Germline CDR1 SEHNR, CDR2 FQNEAQ (reference sequence). CDR3: CASSPDNPGQGGDEQFF. In DNA form, the CDR3 reads TGTGCCAGCAGCCCAGACAACCCGGGACAGGGGGGCGATGAGCAGTTCTTC.

J is TRBJ2-1 and V is TRBV6-1, with 8 bases aligning to TRBD2. Unmatched junction bases numbered 3, after V lost 2 bases and J lost 0 bases. This CDR3 is 16 amino acids long. Germline CDR1 and CDR2: MNHNS and SASEGT. The CDR3, as DNA: TGTGCCAGCAGTGAAAATGCGGGGGGCTCCTACAATGAGCAGTTCTTC. Residues: CASSENAGGSYNEQFF.

The J gene is TRBJ2-7, the V gene TRBV5-4; TRBD1 might be the D (5 bases). Germline loops: CDR1 SGHNT, CDR2 YYREEE (reference sequence). Trimming left V 4 bases short and J 1 base short, with 12 bases between. CDR3 size: 14 residues. DNA for the CDR3: TGTGCCAGCAGCCCAGGGTCAGGGTCCTACGAGCAGTACTTC. Amino acid sequence: CASSPGSGSYEQYF.